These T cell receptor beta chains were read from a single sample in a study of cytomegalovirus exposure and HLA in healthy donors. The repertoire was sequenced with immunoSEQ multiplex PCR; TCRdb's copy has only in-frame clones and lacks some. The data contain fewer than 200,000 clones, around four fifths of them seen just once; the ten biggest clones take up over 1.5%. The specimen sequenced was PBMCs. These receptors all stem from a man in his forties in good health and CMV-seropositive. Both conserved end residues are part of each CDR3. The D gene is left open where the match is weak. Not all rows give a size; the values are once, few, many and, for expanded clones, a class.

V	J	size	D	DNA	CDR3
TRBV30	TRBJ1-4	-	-	TGTGCCTGGAGGGAACAGGGAAATGAAAAACTGTTTTTT	CAWREQGNEKLFF
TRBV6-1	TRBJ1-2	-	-	TGTGCCAGCAGTGAAAACAGGATAAGAGGCTACACCTTC	CASSENRIRGYTF
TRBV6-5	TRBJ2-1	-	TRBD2	TGTGCCAGCAGCCGGGGACTAGCGGGAGAGCAGTTCTTC	CASSRGLAGEQFF
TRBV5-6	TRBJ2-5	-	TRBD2	TGTGCCAGCAGCCTCGGGACTAGCGGCGAGGCGGTCGCAGAGACCCAGTACTTC	CASSLGTSGEAVAETQYF
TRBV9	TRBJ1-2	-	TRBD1	TGTGCCAGCAGCCCGCGGACAGGGGAGTCAAACTATGGCTACACCTTC	CASSPRTGESNYGYTF
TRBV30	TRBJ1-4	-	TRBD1	TGTGCCTGGAGGGGGGACAGGGTTGAACTGTTTTTT	CAWRGDRVELFF
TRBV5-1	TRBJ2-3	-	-	TGCGCCAGCAGCGCCGGAACCGGGGTAGATACGCAGTATTTT	CASSAGTGVDTQYF
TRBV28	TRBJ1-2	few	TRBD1	TGTGCCAGCAGTTTATGGACAGGGGGCAAGTCAAACTATGGCTACACCTTC	CASSLWTGGKSNYGYTF
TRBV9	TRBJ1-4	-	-	TGTGCCAGCAGCGTATCTCCAGGGGAAAATGAAAAACTGTTTTTT	CASSVSPGENEKLFF
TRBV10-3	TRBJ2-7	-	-	TGTGCCATCAGTGAGGGGGCATCCTACGAGCAGTACTTC	CAISEGASYEQYF